These 9 T cell receptor beta chains originate from one sample sequenced in a study of blood T cell repertoires in COVID-19. Sequencing was performed with immunoSEQ multiplex PCR; in TCRdb, only in-frame clones are kept and a portion is missing. The sample lists about 240,000 clones; 82% were seen once. Sequencing used peripheral blood. The receptors were gathered from a woman aged 60 to 75 with active or convalescent COVID-19.

The rearrangement uses TRBV30 and TRBJ2-5; weak D call: TRBD2 (6 bases). V was pared by 5 bases and J by 5 bases, with 15 bases between. This CDR3 is 13 amino acids long. Per germline, CDR1 GTSNPN and CDR2 SVGIG (reference sequence). Here the CDR3 DNA reads TGTGCCTGGTCGGGGGTACGGGGTGAGACCCAGTACTTC. Translated: CAWSGVRGETQYF.

This rearrangement joins TRBV30 to TRBJ1-2; TRBD1 is a possible D gene (6 bases). V was cut by 1 base and J by 4 bases, with 10 bases left in between. There are 13 residues in the CDR3. The germline V gene has CDR1 GTSNPN and CDR2 SVGIG (reference sequence). The CDR3 DNA reads TGTGCCTGGAGTGAGGGGGTCGGCTATGGCTACACCTTC. As protein: CAWSEGVGYGYTF.

The rearrangement uses TRBV6-5 and TRBJ2-7; TRBD1 agrees at 10 bases. Germline CDR1 is MNHEY and CDR2 is SVGAGI. The trim removed 5 bases at V and 7 bases at J, leaving 11 bases unmatched. The CDR3 length is 15 residues. The CDR3 coding sequence is TGTGCCAGCAGTACCTCCGGGACAGGGGTGAGGGAGCAGTACTTC. Translated: CASSTSGTGVREQYF.

The chain carries TRBV6-6 and TRBJ2-7, with a weak D call TRBD1 (6 bases). Germline V gene lookup returns CDR1 MNHNY and CDR2 SVGAGI (reference sequence). Between the trimmed V and J ends, which lost 8 bases and 0 bases, there was a span of 17 bases. The CDR3 totals 15 residues. The CDR3 here is CASQRQDRSSYEQYF. The CDR3 coding sequence is TGTGCCAGCCAGAGACAGGACCGGAGCTCCTACGAGCAGTACTTC.

This chain uses TRBV5-5 with TRBJ1-5; D ambiguous. The CDR3 runs to 14 residues. Germline CDR1 SGHKS, CDR2 YYEKEE (reference sequence). Trimming shortened V by 3 bases and J by 1 base, and 8 bases separated the two germline ends. The CDR3 loop is CASSSTGSNQPQHF. The CDR3 region has the DNA TGTGCCAGCAGCTCGACCGGGAGCAATCAGCCCCAGCATTTT.

This clone has only one observation. The chain is built from TRBV7-7 and TRBJ2-5; the D gene is possibly TRBD2 (5 bases). This CDR3 spans 16 amino acids. Trimming took off 1 base at V and 5 bases at J, with 17 bases between the two ends. Germline CDR1 is SSHAT and CDR2 is FNYEAQ (reference sequence). In DNA form, the CDR3 reads TGTGCCAGCAGCTTAGGGTGGGGAGTCGCCGGGGAGACCCAGTACTTC. Encoded protein: CASSLGWGVAGETQYF.

V usage is TRBV19 and J usage is TRBJ1-3; the D gene is possibly TRBD1 (6 bases). V gave up 4 bases and J gave up 7 bases, with 17 bases separating them. The CDR3 has 15 residues. The germline V gene encodes CDR1 LNHDA and CDR2 SQIVND (reference sequence). The CDR3 reads CASSRSTGSVNTIYF. The CDR3 DNA follows: TGTGCCAGTAGTAGGAGCACAGGGTCGGTGAACACCATATATTTT.

The chain recombines TRBV4-3 with TRBJ2-1, with a weak D call TRBD2 (7 bases). Per germline, CDR1 LGHNA and CDR2 YSLEER. CDR3 length: 16 residues. Between the trimmed V and J ends, which lost 3 bases and 10 bases, there was a span of 22 bases. The CDR3 sequence is CASSHFLVGGPREQFF. In nucleotides, the CDR3 is TGCGCCAGCAGCCATTTCCTGGTGGGGGGGCCCCGGGAGCAGTTCTTC.

This chain uses TRBV5-6 with TRBJ2-1; the match to TRBD2 covers 8 bases. Germline V lookup: CDR1 SGHDT, CDR2 YYEEEE. The CDR3 is 18 amino acids. J was trimmed by 1 base and V by 0 bases; bases with no gene match: 9. The CDR3 nucleotides read TGTGCCAGCAGCTTGGTGGGTAGCGGGGTTAGGTCCTACAATGAGCAGTTCTTC. Translating it yields CASSLVGSGVRSYNEQFF.